This passage covers 24 T cell receptor beta chains from one sample sequenced in a study of T cells in Graves' hyperthyroidism and ophthalmopathy (dated by TCRdb to the late 2010s). To prepare the library, multiplex PCR was applied. Sequenced on an Illumina HiSeq 2000. TCR beta CDR3 regions were amplified from RNA transcripts. The first round of RT-PCR for the TCR CDR3 was performed with the HTBI primer set and the Qiagen OneStep RT-PCR kit. TCRdb's own reprocessing of the public reads used fastp at Q25 and MiXCR and kept productive beta chains. All rows with the same CDR3 protein become a single entry with the most common DNA and genes. The sample table records a few hundred thousand distinct CDR3 sequences; about a sixth of these occur just once. The ten largest clonotypes hold around 3.5% of the sample. Sequences were obtained from blood. The receptors stem from a woman aged 40 to 50 with Graves' ophthalmopathy.

This clonotype was recorded a few times. The rearrangement uses TRBV6-1 and TRBJ1-4; unclear D gene. The V gene's germline CDR1 is MNHNS and CDR2 SASEGT. V lost 6 bases and J 8 bases, leaving 13 bases between the germline ends. The CDR3 is 13 amino acids. The CDR3 reads CASRGNGGEKLFF. In DNA form, the CDR3 reads TGTGCCAGCAGGGGAAATGGAGGGGAAAAACTGTTTTTT.

There are many counts of this clonotype. This chain joins TRBV3-1 and TRBJ2-2; 10 positions agree with TRBD2. V lost 0 bases to trimming and J lost 5 bases; unmatched junction nucleotides: 3. Germline values: CDR1 LGHDT, CDR2 YNNKEL (reference sequence). The CDR3 loop spans 16 amino acids. The CDR3 coding sequence is TGTGCCAGCAGCCAAGATTTTAGCGGGAGGACCGGGGAGCTGTTTTTT. It translates to CASSQDFSGRTGELFF.

This clonotype was recorded many times. This chain connects TRBV6-2 or TRBV6-3 to TRBJ1-2, with a weak D call TRBD1 (5 bases). The CDR3 has 15 residues. Trimming left V 2 bases short and J 2 bases short, with 12 bases between. The germline V gene encodes CDR1 MNHEY and CDR2 SVGEGT. CDR3 DNA sequence: TGTGCCAGCAGTTACCCCCCTCGGGGGAACTATGGCTACACCTTC. Protein product: CASSYPPRGNYGYTF.

This clonotype was detected many times. V usage is TRBV5-1 and J usage is TRBJ2-7, with D perhaps matching TRBD2 (7 bases). V was cut by 0 bases and J by 3 bases, with 19 bases left in between. The CDR3 extends over 17 amino acids. CDR1 is SGHRS and CDR2 is YFSETQ in the germline V gene. The CDR3: CASSLAPGAGADYEQYF. The DNA for the CDR3 is TGCGCCAGCAGCTTGGCCCCGGGGGCGGGGGCCGACTACGAGCAGTACTTC.

Concerning this clonotype: Because the CDR3's place on the DNA is in doubt, the DNA is left out and the CDR3 is given as listed by TCRdb. The V and J genes are TRBV20-1 and TRBJ2-4; TRBD1 is the table's D call and was not checked against the DNA. Germline V CDR1 and CDR2: DFQATT, SNEGSKA (reference sequence). The CDR3 region is 14 residues in length, termini included. The CDR3 reads CSSSDTSDKNIQYF.

This clonotype has a count of ten or more. This chain links TRBV28 with TRBJ1-1, with D perhaps matching TRBD1 (6 bases). The length of the CDR3 is 14 residues. V was pared by 4 bases and J by 7 bases, with 16 bases between. CDR1 is MDHEN, CDR2 SYDVKM, per germline. The DNA of the CDR3 is TGTGCCAGCAGTTGGACAGTTCAGTCATATGAAGCTTTCTTT. Its protein is CASSWTVQSYEAFF.

The gene calls are TRBV7-2 and TRBJ2-5; 14 bases match TRBD2. The CDR3 length is 20 residues. Germline-derived CDR1 and CDR2 are SGHTA and FQGNSA. V gave up 5 bases and J gave up 4 bases; unmatched junction bases: 18. CDR3 amino acids: CASSLDGGGWGTSGGETQYF. In DNA, the CDR3 is TGTGCCAGCAGCCTCGACGGGGGGGGGTGGGGGACTAGCGGGGGAGAGACCCAGTACTTC.

There are many counts of this clonotype. This chain connects TRBV20-1 to TRBJ1-1; TRBD1 matches 8 bases. J lost 1 base, V lost 5 bases, and 6 bases had no gene match. Germline loops: CDR1 DFQATT, CDR2 SNEGSKA (reference sequence). CDR3 length: 14 residues. CDR3 sequence reads: CSAPQGAANTEAFF. The CDR3 nucleotides read TGCAGTGCTCCCCAGGGGGCCGCGAACACTGAAGCTTTCTTT.

This clonotype was seen repeatedly, ten times or more. The CDR3 sequence is CASRRAGTSGYNEQFF. CDR3 nucleotides: TGCGCCAGCAGACGGGCCGGGACTAGCGGTTACAATGAGCAGTTCTTC. This chain joins TRBV5-1 and TRBJ2-1; 11 bases are a match to TRBD2. The V gene's germline CDR1 is SGHRS and CDR2 YFSETQ. The V and J ends lost 5 bases and 4 bases, in that order; junction bases with no gene match: 8. The CDR3 extends over 16 amino acids.

This clonotype was found many times. The chain uses TRBV5-1 and TRBJ2-7, with D perhaps matching TRBD2 (6 bases). The CDR3 totals 15 residues. Deletions cut 0 bases from V and 4 bases from J, with 14 bases between. Per germline, CDR1 SGHRS and CDR2 YFSETQ. The CDR3 DNA follows: TGCGCCAGCAGCTTGGCAACGACGGGGGAGTACGAGCAGTACTTC. It codes for CASSLATTGEYEQYF.

This clonotype was picked up many times. The J gene is TRBJ2-1, the V gene TRBV6-1, with 7 bases matching TRBD1. Germline trimming cut 1 base from V and 6 bases from J; bases unmatched to any gene: 3. This CDR3 is built from 14 residues. Germline V lookup: CDR1 MNHNS, CDR2 SASEGT. CDR3 region: CASSEVTGANEQFF. CDR3 in DNA: TGTGCCAGCAGTGAAGTCACAGGGGCCAATGAGCAGTTCTTC.

V and J are TRBV3-1 and TRBJ2-5, with 8 bases that match TRBD1. V lost 4 bases and J lost 3; bases outside the gene matches: 7. CDR3 length: 15 residues. CDR1 and CDR2 from the germline V gene are LGHDT and YNNKEL (reference sequence). The CDR3 spells CASSPTLTGEETQYF. For the CDR3, the DNA is TGTGCCAGCAGCCCCACCTTGACAGGGGAAGAGACCCAGTACTTC.

The genes are TRBV20-1 and TRBJ2-7, with D possibly matching TRBD1 (6 bases). Germline CDR1 DFQATT, CDR2 SNEGSKA (reference sequence). The V end was cut by 6 bases, the J end by 0 bases, with 15 bases between. This CDR3 has 14 residues. The CDR3 DNA sequence: TGCAGTGCCAGCAGGGGAAGGAGCTCCTACGAGCAGTACTTC. This codes for CSASRGRSSYEQYF.

This clonotype was counted at least ten times. CDR3 sequence reads: CASSLLGGSEPNEQFF. CDR3 in DNA: TGTGCCAGCAGTTTATTAGGCGGGAGCGAACCGAACGAGCAGTTCTTC. This chain links TRBV27 with TRBJ2-1, with 7 positions matching TRBD2. The CDR3 extends over 16 amino acids. The germline gives CDR1 MNHEY, CDR2 SMNVEV (reference sequence). J gave up 10 bases and V 1 base, and 13 bases lay outside the gene matches.

This clonotype was seen only a few times. CDR3 DNA sequence: TGTGCCAGCAGACCGGGACTAGCGGGGACCGAGCAGTACTTC. Translation gives CASRPGLAGTEQYF. The chain links TRBV12-3 or TRBV12-4 to TRBJ2-7, with TRBD2 identical over 13 bases. The J segment lost 6 bases and the V segment lost 6 bases, leaving 5 bases of the junction unmatched. This CDR3 is built from 14 residues.

The chain has TRBV29-1 and TRBJ1-3, with TRBD1 matching over 11 bases. CDR1 is SQVTM, CDR2 ANQGSEA, per germline. Trimming cost V 6 bases and J 6 bases; bases outside gene matches: 7. The CDR3 length is 14 residues. In DNA, the CDR3 is TGCAGCGTGGATCCGGGACAGGGGGAAAACACCATATATTTT. It is translated as CSVDPGQGENTIYF.

Only a few counts were recorded for this clonotype. The CDR3 DNA sequence: TGTGCCAGCTCTAGTCGTAGCAACACCATATATTTT. This sequence encodes CASSSRSNTIYF. The rearrangement links TRBV6-2 or TRBV6-3 to TRBJ1-3; no clear D. Germline V gene lookup returns CDR1 MNHEY and CDR2 SVGEGT. Trimming pared 8 bases from V and 7 bases from J, leaving 12 bases between. The CDR3 runs to 12 residues.

This clonotype was found many times. This chain joins TRBV11-2 and TRBJ2-5; D is ambiguous. With 9 bases removed from V and 5 bases from J, the gap between germline ends came to 13 bases. This CDR3 has 12 residues. The V gene's germline CDR1 is SGHAT and CDR2 FQNNGV. The CDR3 nucleotides read TGTGCCAGTGGGATCAATTTTGAGACCCAGTACTTC. This gives the protein CASGINFETQYF.

The chain carries TRBV6-1 and TRBJ1-6; D possibly corresponds to TRBD1 (5 bases). CDR3 length: 16 residues. Germline V gives CDR1 MNHNS, CDR2 SASEGT. V shed 4 bases and J shed 9 bases, with 19 bases lying between them. In DNA, the CDR3 is TGTGCCAGCAGTGGTGGGAGAAGGCAGGGCAGTTCACCCCTCCACTTT. Residues: CASSGGRRQGSSPLHF.

This clonotype occurred a few times. V and J are TRBV6-1 and TRBJ1-5; D ambiguous. Germline V gene data show CDR1 as MNHNS and CDR2 as SASEGT. Trimming pared 3 bases from V and 0 bases from J, leaving 12 bases between. This CDR3 has 16 residues. The CDR3 coding sequence is TGTGCCAGCAGTGAGGCCCAGACCTATAGCAATCAGCCCCAGCATTTT. Its translation is CASSEAQTYSNQPQHF.

This clonotype was observed at least ten times. V usage is TRBV3-1 and J usage is TRBJ1-6; 7 bases are shared with TRBD1. J gave up 8 bases and V 4 bases, and 2 bases lay outside the gene matches. Per the germline V gene, CDR1 is LGHDT and CDR2 is YNNKEL (reference sequence). The CDR3 is made up of 13 amino acids. The CDR3: CASSPDRDSPLHF. DNA of the CDR3: TGTGCCAGCAGCCCTGACAGGGATTCACCCCTCCACTTT.

This clonotype turned up a few times. The chain carries TRBV5-6 and TRBJ2-1, with 7 positions matching TRBD2. Germline CDR1 is SGHDT and CDR2 is YYEEEE. This CDR3 has 19 amino acids. The V and J ends lost 1 base and 4 bases, in that order; junction bases with no gene match: 17. CDR3 region: CASSLPGRETGILYNEQFF. In DNA form, the CDR3 reads TGTGCCAGCAGCTTGCCAGGGAGGGAAACGGGGATCCTTTACAATGAGCAGTTCTTC.

V gene TRBV28 combines with J gene TRBJ2-3; possibly TRBD1 or TRBD2 for D (7 bases each). CDR3 length: 15 amino acids. V lost 7 bases and J 5 bases, leaving 19 bases between the germline ends. Germline V gene sequence: CDR1 MDHEN, CDR2 SYDVKM. CDR3 protein: CASIQGGGLGDTQYF. The CDR3, as DNA: TGTGCCAGCATCCAGGGGGGGGGTTTGGGAGATACGCAGTATTTT.

This clonotype was counted a few times. The chain recombines TRBV28 with TRBJ1-2, with D tentatively TRBD1 (6 bases). This CDR3 has 14 residues. Per germline, CDR1 MDHEN and CDR2 SYDVKM. V was pared by 3 bases and J by 4 bases, with 12 bases between. This CDR3 is CASSLPTGFYGYTF. The CDR3 nucleotides read TGTGCCAGCAGTTTGCCAACAGGGTTCTATGGCTACACCTTC.